This T cell receptor beta chain comes out of a study of blood T cell repertoires in COVID-19. For the study at large: Samples came from the United States, Italy and Spain, spanning acute and convalescent COVID-19. T cells, B-cell-depleted T cells, or PBMCs supplied cDNA or gDNA.

Between the trimmed V and J ends, which lost 0 bases and 0 bases, there was a span of 8 bases. Germline-derived CDR1 and CDR2 are MNHEY and SVGAGI. There are 15 residues in the CDR3. At least ten counts were recorded for this clone. Original methodology: It was from reference gene primer amplification that nucleated cell counts were estimated. The assay was immunoSEQ multiplex PCR, and TCRdb's table has in-frame clones only and misses some. V and J calls and clone size are as listed in that table; D and trimming were resolved from the DNA. The sample records about 160,000 clones, around 82% being singletons.

The chain is built from TRBV6-5 and TRBJ1-2; D might be TRBD1 (5 bases). Sequencing was done on a sample of peripheral blood. The sequence was collected from a man aged 18 to 29 with active or convalescent COVID-19. CDR3 sequence: CASSYSAGANYGYTF. Here the CDR3 DNA reads TGTGCCAGCAGTTACTCCGCGGGGGCTAACTATGGCTACACCTTC.